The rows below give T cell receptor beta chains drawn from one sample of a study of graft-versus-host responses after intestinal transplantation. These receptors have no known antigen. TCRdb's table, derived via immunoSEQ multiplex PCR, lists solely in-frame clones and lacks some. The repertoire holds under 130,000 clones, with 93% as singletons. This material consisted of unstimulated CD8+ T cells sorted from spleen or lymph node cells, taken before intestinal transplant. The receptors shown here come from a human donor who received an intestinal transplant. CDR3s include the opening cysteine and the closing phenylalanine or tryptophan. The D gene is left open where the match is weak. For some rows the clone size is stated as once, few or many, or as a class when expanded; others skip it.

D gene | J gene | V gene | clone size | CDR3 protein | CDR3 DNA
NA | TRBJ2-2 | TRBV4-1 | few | CASSQVASEHTGELFF | TGCGCCAGCAGCCAAGTAGCTAGCGAGCACACCGGGGAGCTGTTTTTT
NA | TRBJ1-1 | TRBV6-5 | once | CASSYEGTLNTEAFF | TGTGCCAGCAGTTACGAAGGTACGTTGAACACTGAAGCTTTCTTT
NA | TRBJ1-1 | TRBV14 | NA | CASRLTGGGSEAFF | TGTGCCAGCAGACTAACCGGTGGGGGGAGTGAAGCTTTCTTT
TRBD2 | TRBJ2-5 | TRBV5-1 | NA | CASSLSGGAETQYF | TGCGCCAGCAGCTTAAGCGGGGGGGCGGAGACCCAGTACTTC
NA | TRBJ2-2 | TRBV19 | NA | CASSRSYTGELFF | TGTGCCAGTAGTAGGAGTTACACCGGGGAGCTGTTTTTT
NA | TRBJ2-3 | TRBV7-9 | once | CASSAPLDDTQYF | TGTGCCAGCAGCGCCCCCTTGGATGATACGCAGTATTTT
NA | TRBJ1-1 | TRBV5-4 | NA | CASSLGVTTEAFF | TGTGCCAGCAGCTTGGGGGTCACAACTGAAGCTTTCTTT
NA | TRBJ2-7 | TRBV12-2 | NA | CASLHQGAAPPVRLF | TGTGCAAGTCTCCACCAGGGGGCGGCCCCACCCGTGCGACTCTTC
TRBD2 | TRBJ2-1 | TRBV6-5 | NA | CASGPSLAGDNEQFF | TGTGCCAGCGGCCCCTCACTAGCGGGGGACAATGAGCAGTTCTTC
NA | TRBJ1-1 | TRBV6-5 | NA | CASSYGSLLEAFF | TGTGCCAGCAGTTACGGCAGCCTACTTGAAGCTTTCTTT
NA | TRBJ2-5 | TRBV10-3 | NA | CAISEAGQETQYF | TGTGCCATCAGTGAGGCAGGTCAAGAGACCCAGTACTTC